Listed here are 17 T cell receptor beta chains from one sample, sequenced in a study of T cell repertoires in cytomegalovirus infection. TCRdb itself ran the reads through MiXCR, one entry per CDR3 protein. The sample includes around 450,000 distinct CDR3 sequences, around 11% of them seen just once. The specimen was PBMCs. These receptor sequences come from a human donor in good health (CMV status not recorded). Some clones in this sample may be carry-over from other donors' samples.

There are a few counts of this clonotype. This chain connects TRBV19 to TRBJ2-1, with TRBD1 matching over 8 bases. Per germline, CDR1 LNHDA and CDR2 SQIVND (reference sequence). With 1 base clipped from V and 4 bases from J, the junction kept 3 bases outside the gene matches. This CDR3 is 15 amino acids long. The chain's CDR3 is CASSIGTGWYNEQFF. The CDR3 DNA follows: TGTGCCAGTAGTATAGGGACAGGGTGGTACAATGAGCAGTTCTTC. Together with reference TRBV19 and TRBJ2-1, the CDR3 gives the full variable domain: DGGITQSPKYLFRKEGQNVTLSCEQNLNHDAMYWYRQDPGQGLRLIYYSQIVNDFQKGDIAEGYSVSREKKESFPLTVTSAQKNPTAFYLCASSIGTGWYNEQFFGPGTRLTVL.

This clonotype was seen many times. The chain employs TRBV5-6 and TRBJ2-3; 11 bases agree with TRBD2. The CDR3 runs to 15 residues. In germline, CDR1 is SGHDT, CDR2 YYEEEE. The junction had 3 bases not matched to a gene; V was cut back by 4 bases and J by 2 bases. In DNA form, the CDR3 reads TGTGCCAGCAGCCCACTAGCGGGGGCCACAGATACGCAGTATTTT. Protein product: CASSPLAGATDTQYF.

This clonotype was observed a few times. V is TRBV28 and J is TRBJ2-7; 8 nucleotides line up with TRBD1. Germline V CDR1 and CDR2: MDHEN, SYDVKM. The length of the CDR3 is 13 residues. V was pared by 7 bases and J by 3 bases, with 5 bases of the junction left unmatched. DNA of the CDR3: TGTGCCAGCACCACAGGGGGAGGCTACGAGCAGTACTTC. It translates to CASTTGGGYEQYF.

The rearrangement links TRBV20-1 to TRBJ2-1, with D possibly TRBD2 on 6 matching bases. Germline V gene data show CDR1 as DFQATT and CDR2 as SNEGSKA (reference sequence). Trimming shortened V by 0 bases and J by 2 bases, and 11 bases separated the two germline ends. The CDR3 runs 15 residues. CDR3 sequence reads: CSARDAGIAYNEQFF. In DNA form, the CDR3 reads TGCAGTGCTAGAGATGCGGGAATAGCCTACAATGAGCAGTTCTTC.

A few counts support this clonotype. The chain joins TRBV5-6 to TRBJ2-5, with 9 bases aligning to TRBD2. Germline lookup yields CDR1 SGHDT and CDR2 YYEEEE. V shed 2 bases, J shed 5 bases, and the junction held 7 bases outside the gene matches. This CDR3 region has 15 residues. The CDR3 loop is CASSLEGLAMETQYF. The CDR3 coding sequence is TGTGCCAGCAGCTTAGAGGGACTAGCTATGGAGACCCAGTACTTC.

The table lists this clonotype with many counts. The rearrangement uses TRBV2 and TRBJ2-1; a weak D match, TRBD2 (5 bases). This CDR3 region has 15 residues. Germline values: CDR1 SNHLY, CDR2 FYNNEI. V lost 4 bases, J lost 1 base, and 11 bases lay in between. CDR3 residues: CASSVEGVSYNEQFF. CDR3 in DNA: TGTGCCAGCAGTGTAGAGGGTGTTTCCTACAATGAGCAGTTCTTC.

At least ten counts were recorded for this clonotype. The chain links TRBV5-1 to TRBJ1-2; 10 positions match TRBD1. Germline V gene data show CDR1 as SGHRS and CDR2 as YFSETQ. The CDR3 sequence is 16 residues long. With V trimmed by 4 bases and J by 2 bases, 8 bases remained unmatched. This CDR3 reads CASSTTGGGINYGYTF. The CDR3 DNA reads TGCGCCAGCAGCACGACAGGGGGCGGGATAAACTATGGCTACACCTTC. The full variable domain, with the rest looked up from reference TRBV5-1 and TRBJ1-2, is KAGVTQTPRYLIKTRGQQVTLSCSPISGHRSVSWYQQTPGQGLQFLFEYFSETQRNKGNFPGRFSGRQFSNSRSEMNVSTLELGDSALYLCASSTTGGGINYGYTFGSGTRLTVV.

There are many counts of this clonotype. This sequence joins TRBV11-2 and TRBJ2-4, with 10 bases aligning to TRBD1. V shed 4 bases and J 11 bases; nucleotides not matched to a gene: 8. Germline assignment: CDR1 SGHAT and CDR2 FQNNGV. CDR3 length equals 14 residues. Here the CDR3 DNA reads TGTGCCAGCAGCTCCGGACAGGGGGATCGGCTTCAGTACTTC. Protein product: CASSSGQGDRLQYF. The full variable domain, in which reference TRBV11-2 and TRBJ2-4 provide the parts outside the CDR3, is EAGVAQSPRYKIIEKRQSVAFWCNPISGHATLYWYQQILGQGPKLLIQFQNNGVVDDSQLPKDRFSAERLKGVDSTLKIQPAKLEDSAVYLCASSSGQGDRLQYFGAGTRLSVL.

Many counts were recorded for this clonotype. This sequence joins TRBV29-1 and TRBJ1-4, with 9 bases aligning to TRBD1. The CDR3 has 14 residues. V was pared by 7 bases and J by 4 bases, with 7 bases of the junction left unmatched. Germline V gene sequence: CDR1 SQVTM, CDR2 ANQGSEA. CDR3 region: CSAKGTGINEKLFF. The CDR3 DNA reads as TGCAGCGCCAAAGGGACAGGGATTAATGAAAAACTGTTTTTT.

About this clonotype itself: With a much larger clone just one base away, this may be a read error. CDR3 sequence (DNA): TGTTCCAGTTGGGACAGGGATAATGAGCAGTTCTTC. It encodes CSSWDRDNEQFF. The gene calls are TRBV19 and TRBJ2-1; 9 nucleotides match TRBD1. The CDR3 totals 12 residues. In germline, CDR1 is LNHDA, CDR2 SQIVND (reference sequence).

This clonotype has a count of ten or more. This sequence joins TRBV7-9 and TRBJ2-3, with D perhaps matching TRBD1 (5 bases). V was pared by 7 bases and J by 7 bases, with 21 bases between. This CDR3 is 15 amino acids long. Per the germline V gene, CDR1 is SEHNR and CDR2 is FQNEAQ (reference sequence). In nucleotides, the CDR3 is TGTGCCAGCACCCCACGCCCCAGGGCGACGAATACGCAGTATTTT. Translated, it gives CASTPRPRATNTQYF.

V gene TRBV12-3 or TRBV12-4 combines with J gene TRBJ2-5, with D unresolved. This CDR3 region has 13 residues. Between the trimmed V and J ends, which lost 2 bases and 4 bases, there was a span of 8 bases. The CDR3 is CASSLSVRETQYF. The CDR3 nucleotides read TGTGCCAGCAGTTTAAGCGTTCGAGAGACCCAGTACTTC.

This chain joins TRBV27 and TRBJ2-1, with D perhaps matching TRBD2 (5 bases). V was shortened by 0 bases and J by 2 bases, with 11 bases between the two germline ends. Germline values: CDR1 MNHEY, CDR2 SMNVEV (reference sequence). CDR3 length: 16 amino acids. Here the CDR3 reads CASSLSTQRPYNEQFF. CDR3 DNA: TGTGCCAGCAGTTTATCGACCCAGCGGCCCTACAATGAGCAGTTCTTC.

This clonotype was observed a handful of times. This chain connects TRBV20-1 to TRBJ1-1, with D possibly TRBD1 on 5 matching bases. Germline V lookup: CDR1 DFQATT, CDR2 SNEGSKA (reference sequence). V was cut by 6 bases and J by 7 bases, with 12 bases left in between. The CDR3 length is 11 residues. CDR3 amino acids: CSADDRFEAFF. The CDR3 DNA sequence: TGCAGTGCGGATGACAGATTTGAAGCTTTCTTT.

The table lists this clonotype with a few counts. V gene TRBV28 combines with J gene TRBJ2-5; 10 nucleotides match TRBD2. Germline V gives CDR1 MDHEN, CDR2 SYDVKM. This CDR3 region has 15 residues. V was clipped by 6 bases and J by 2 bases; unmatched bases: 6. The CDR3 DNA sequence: TGTGCCAGCAGCCTCACTAGCGGGATACAAGAGACCCAGTACTTC. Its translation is CASSLTSGIQETQYF.

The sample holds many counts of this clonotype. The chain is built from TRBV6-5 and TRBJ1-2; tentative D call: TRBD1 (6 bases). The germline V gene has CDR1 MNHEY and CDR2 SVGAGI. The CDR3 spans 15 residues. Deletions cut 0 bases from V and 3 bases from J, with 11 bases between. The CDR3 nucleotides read TGTGCCAGCAGTTACTCGGAATCAGGGGACTATGGCTACACCTTC. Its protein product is CASSYSESGDYGYTF.

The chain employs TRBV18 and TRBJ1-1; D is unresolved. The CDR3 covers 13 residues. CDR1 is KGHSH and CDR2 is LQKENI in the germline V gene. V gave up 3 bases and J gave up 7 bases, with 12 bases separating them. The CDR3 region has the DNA TGTGCCAGCTCACCCATTTTTGGGGATGAAGCTTTCTTT. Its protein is CASSPIFGDEAFF.